This TCR beta chain comes out of a study of shared clonotypes between healthy human individuals. On the study more broadly: The composition of the donors was a couple of women and a few men aged 18 to 49.

The repertoire was sequenced with immunoSEQ multiplex PCR; TCRdb's copy has only in-frame clones and lacks some. The sample holds some 2,000,000 clones, 90% to 97% seen once. Points from the study as a whole: Researchers sampled blood only, noting tissue repertoires likely differ. In a few donors, around 5.5% of naive CD4 clonotypes appeared in common.

The CDR3 extends over 14 amino acids. The germline gives CDR1 MDHEN, CDR2 SYDVKM. V shed 7 bases and J shed 3 bases, with 16 bases lying between them. About this clone: Its antigen is not identified.

The rearrangement joins TRBV28 to TRBJ2-7, with D unresolved. The sequencing input was naive CD4+ T cells sorted from blood. Subset reported: CD45RA+ positively selected. The sequence derives from a man between 18 and 35 years old in good health. CDR3 sequence reads: CASTLRATDYEQYF. The CDR3 DNA follows: TGTGCCAGCACCCTACGGGCAACTGACTACGAGCAGTACTTC.